This is a list of T cell receptor beta chains from one sample in a study of T cell changes during pregnancy in multiple sclerosis. Sequencing was performed with immunoSEQ multiplex PCR; in TCRdb, only in-frame clones are kept and a portion is missing. Of around 36,000 clones listed, 80% to 95% are singletons. The starting material was CD4+ T cells from peripheral blood mononuclear cells, obtained in the third trimester of pregnancy. These receptors were taken from a female donor with multiple sclerosis, enrolled in a pregnancy study. CDR3s include the opening cysteine and the closing phenylalanine or tryptophan. The D gene is left open where the match is weak. Clone size is not always given. Where it is, it says once, few, many or a class for expanded clones.

size: NA; V: TRBV5-1; D: NA; J: TRBJ2-7; CDR3: CASSRGTGHLSYEQYF; DNA: TGCGCCAGCAGCAGGGGGACGGGACACCTCTCCTACGAGCAGTACTTC
size: NA; V: TRBV23-1; D: NA; J: TRBJ1-5; CDR3: CASSQQQPQHF; DNA: TGCGCCAGCAGTCAACAACAGCCCCAGCATTTT
size: NA; V: TRBV7-2; D: TRBD1; J: TRBJ1-2; CDR3: CASSLAGGGGYTF; DNA: TGTGCCAGCAGCTTAGCAGGGGGCGGAGGCTACACCTTC
size: NA; V: TRBV5-1; D: NA; J: TRBJ1-1; CDR3: CASSSGLMNTEAFF; DNA: TGCGCCAGCAGCTCGGGACTGATGAACACTGAAGCTTTCTTT
size: NA; V: TRBV28; D: NA; J: TRBJ2-7; CDR3: CASSLWASAYEQYF; DNA: TGTGCCAGCAGTTTATGGGCTAGCGCCTACGAGCAGTACTTC
size: NA; V: TRBV7-6; D: TRBD1; J: TRBJ2-3; CDR3: CASSFGGQGAADTQYF; DNA: TGTGCCAGCAGCTTTGGGGGACAGGGGGCCGCAGATACGCAGTATTTT
size: NA; V: TRBV5-1; D: NA; J: TRBJ1-2; CDR3: CASSLGGTTTNYGYTF; DNA: TGCGCCAGCAGCTTGGGCGGGACTACGACAAACTATGGCTACACCTTC
size: NA; V: TRBV4-2; D: TRBD2; J: TRBJ2-1; CDR3: CASSQERGTSYYNEQFF; DNA: TGTGCCAGCAGCCAAGAGAGGGGGACTAGCTACTACAATGAGCAGTTCTTC
size: NA; V: TRBV10-3; D: NA; J: TRBJ1-1; CDR3: CAIRRGGVGDAFF; DNA: TGTGCCATCAGGAGAGGGGGGGTGGGGGACGCTTTCTTT
size: NA; V: TRBV2; D: NA; J: TRBJ2-7; CDR3: CASSGEYEQYF; DNA: TGTGCCAGCAGTGGAGAGTACGAGCAGTACTTC
size: NA; V: TRBV5-1; D: NA; J: TRBJ2-1; CDR3: CASRPTGPSYNEQFF; DNA: TGCGCCAGCAGACCCACAGGGCCCTCCTACAATGAGCAGTTCTTC
size: NA; V: TRBV30; D: NA; J: TRBJ1-6; CDR3: CAWSLQGGSPLHF; DNA: TGTGCCTGGAGTCTTCAGGGTGGTTCACCCCTCCACTTT
size: once; V: TRBV18; D: NA; J: TRBJ1-3; CDR3: CASSHGSYRGNTIYF; DNA: TGTGCCAGCTCGCACGGATCGTACAGGGGAAACACCATATATTTT
size: NA; V: TRBV30; D: TRBD2; J: TRBJ2-1; CDR3: CAWNQRGYNEQFF; DNA: TGTGCCTGGAACCAGCGGGGCTACAATGAGCAGTTCTTC
size: NA; V: TRBV7-2; D: TRBD1; J: TRBJ1-2; CDR3: CASSSDRGLGYTF; DNA: TGTGCCAGCAGCTCGGACAGGGGTCTTGGCTACACCTTC
size: NA; V: TRBV27; D: TRBD1; J: TRBJ1-1; CDR3: CASRPAGGTEAFF; DNA: TGTGCCAGCAGGCCCGCAGGGGGGACTGAAGCTTTCTTT
size: NA; V: TRBV30; D: TRBD2; J: TRBJ2-3; CDR3: CAWRALAGVTDTQYF; DNA: TGTGCCTGGAGGGCACTAGCGGGAGTCACAGATACGCAGTATTTT
size: NA; V: TRBV19; D: TRBD2; J: TRBJ2-3; CDR3: CASSIDVGLAVTDTQYF; DNA: TGTGCCAGTAGTATAGACGTGGGACTAGCGGTCACAGATACGCAGTATTTT
size: NA; V: TRBV5-1; D: NA; J: TRBJ2-3; CDR3: CASSLGSRGTDTQYF; DNA: TGCGCCAGCAGCTTGGGGTCGAGGGGCACAGATACGCAGTATTTT
size: NA; V: TRBV5-1; D: NA; J: TRBJ1-5; CDR3: CASSLGAGTHSNQPQHF; DNA: TGCGCCAGCAGCTTGGGGGCAGGGACTCATAGCAATCAGCCCCAGCATTTT